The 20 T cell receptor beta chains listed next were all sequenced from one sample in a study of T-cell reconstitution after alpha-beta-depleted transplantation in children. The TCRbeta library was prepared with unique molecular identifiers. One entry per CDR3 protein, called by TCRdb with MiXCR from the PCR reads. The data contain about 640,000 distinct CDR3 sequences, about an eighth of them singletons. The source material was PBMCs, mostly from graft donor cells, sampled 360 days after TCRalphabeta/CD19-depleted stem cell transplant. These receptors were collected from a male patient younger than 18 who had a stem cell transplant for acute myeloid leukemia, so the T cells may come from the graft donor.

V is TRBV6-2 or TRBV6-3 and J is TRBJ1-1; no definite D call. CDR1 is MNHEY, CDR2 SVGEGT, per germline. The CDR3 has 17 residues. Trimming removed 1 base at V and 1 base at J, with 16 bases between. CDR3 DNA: TGTGCCAGCAGTTACTGGGGTCTCACCCCTTCGAACACTGAAGCTTTCTTT. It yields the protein CASSYWGLTPSNTEAFF.

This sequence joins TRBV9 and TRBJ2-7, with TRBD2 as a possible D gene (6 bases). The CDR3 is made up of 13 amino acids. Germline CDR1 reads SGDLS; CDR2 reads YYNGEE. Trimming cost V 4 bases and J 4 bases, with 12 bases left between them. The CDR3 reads CASSPSSEYEQYF. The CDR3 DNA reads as TGTGCCAGCAGCCCTTCTAGCGAATACGAGCAGTACTTC.

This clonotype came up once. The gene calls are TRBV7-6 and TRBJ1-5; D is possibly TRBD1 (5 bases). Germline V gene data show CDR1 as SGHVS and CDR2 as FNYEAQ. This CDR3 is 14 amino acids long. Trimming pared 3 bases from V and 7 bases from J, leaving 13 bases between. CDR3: CASSLGWGGQPQHF. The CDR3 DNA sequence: TGTGCCAGCAGCTTGGGTTGGGGCGGACAGCCCCAGCATTTT.

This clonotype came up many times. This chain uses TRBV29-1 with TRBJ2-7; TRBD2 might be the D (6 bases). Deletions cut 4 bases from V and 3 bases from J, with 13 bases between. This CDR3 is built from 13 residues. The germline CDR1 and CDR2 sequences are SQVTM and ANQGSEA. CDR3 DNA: TGCAGCGTTGCCCCGCGGGGTTTCTACGAGCAGTACTTC. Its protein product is CSVAPRGFYEQYF.

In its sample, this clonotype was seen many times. The CDR3 is CSVERQFF. The CDR3 DNA reads as TGCAGCGTTGAAAGGCAGTTCTTC. V usage is TRBV29-1 and J usage is TRBJ2-1; no clear D. This CDR3 spans 8 amino acids. Trimming stripped 2 bases from V and 12 bases from J, with 2 bases between. Germline V gives CDR1 SQVTM, CDR2 ANQGSEA.

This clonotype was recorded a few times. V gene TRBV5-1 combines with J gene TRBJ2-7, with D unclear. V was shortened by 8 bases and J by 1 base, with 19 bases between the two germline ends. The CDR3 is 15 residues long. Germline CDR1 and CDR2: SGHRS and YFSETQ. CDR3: CASSPFLGGSYEQYF. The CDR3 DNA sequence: TGCGCCAGTTCACCCTTCCTTGGTGGGTCCTACGAGCAGTACTTC.

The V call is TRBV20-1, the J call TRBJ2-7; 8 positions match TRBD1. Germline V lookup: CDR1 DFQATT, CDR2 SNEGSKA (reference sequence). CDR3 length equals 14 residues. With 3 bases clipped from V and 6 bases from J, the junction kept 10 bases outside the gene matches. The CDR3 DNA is TGCAGTGCTAGGGGCTTGACAGGGGTAGGCGAGCAGTACTTC. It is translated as CSARGLTGVGEQYF.

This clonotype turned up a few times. Here the CDR3 DNA reads TGCAGTGCTAGAGTAGGGACGGGCCCCAACGAGCAGTACTTC. The encoded protein is CSARVGTGPNEQYF. The gene calls are TRBV20-1 and TRBJ2-7; D could derive from TRBD1 or TRBD2 (5 bases each). V was trimmed by 1 base and J by 5 bases, leaving 15 bases between them. Germline CDR1 reads DFQATT; CDR2 reads SNEGSKA (reference sequence). The CDR3 has 14 residues.

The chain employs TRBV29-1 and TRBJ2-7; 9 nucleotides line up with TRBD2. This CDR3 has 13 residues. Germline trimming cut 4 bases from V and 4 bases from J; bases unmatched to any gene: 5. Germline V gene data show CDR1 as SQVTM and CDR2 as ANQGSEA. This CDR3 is CSVVPAGGYEQYF. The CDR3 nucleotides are TGCAGCGTTGTGCCAGCGGGAGGTTACGAGCAGTACTTC.

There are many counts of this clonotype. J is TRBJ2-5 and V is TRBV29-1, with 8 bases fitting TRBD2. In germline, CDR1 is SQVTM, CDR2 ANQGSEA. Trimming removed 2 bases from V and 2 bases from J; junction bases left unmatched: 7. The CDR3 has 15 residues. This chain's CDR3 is CSVELASGLQETQYF. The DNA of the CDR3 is TGCAGCGTTGAATTGGCTAGCGGGCTACAAGAGACCCAGTACTTC. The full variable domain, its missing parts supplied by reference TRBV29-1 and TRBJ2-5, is SAVISQKPSRDICQRGTSLTIQCQVDSQVTMMFWYRQQPGQSLTLIATANQGSEATYESGFVIDKFPISRPNLTFSTLTVSNMSPEDSSIYLCSVELASGLQETQYFGPGTRLLVL.

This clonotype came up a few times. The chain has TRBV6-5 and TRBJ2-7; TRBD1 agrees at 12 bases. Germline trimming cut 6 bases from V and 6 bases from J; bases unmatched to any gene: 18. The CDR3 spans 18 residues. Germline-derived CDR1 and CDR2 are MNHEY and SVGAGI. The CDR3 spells CASSPLGQGAPFWSEQYF. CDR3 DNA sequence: TGTGCCAGCAGCCCCCTGGGACAGGGGGCGCCTTTTTGGTCCGAGCAGTACTTC.

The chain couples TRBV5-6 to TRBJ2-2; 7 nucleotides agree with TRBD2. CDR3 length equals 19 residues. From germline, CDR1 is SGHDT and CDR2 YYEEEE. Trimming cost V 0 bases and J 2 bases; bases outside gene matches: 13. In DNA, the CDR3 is TGTGCCAGCAGCTTGGCCCGGGCGGGAGTTGCCCCTAACACCGGGGAGCTGTTTTTT. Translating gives CASSLARAGVAPNTGELFF.

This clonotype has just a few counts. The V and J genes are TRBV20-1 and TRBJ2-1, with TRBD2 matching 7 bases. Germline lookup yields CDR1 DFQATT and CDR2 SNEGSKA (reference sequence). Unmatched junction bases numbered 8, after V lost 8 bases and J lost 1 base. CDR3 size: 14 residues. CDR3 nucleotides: TGCAGTTCAAGGGAAGCGGGGTCCTACAATGAGCAGTTCTTC. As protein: CSSREAGSYNEQFF.

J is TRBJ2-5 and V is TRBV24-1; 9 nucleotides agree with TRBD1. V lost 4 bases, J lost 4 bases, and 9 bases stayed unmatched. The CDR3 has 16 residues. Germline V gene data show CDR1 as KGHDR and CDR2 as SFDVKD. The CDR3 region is CATSEAKTGGLETQYF. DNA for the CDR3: TGTGCCACCAGTGAGGCGAAGACAGGGGGGTTAGAGACCCAGTACTTC.

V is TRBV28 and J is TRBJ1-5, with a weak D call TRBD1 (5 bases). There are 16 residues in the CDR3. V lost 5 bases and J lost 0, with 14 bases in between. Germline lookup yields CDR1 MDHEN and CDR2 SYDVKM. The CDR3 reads CASSIEGRGSNQPQHF. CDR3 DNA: TGTGCCAGCAGTATCGAGGGGCGAGGTAGCAATCAGCCCCAGCATTTT.

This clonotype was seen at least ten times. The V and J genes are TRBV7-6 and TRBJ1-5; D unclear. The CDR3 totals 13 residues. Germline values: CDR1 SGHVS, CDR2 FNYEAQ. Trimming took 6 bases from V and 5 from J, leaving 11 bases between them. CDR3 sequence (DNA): TGTGCCAGCAGTTTGGGTGGGGATCAGCCCCAGCATTTT. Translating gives CASSLGGDQPQHF.

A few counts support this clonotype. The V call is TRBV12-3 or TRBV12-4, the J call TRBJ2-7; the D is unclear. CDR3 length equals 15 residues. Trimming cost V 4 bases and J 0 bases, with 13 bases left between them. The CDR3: CASSSQTQSSYEQYF. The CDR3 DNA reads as TGTGCCAGCAGTTCCCAAACTCAGAGCTCCTACGAGCAGTACTTC.

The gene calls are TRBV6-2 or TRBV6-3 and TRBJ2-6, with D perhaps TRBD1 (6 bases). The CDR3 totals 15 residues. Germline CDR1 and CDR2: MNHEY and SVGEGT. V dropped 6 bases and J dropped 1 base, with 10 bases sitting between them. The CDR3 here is CASSHTGSGANVLTF. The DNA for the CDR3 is TGTGCCAGCAGCCATACAGGGTCTGGGGCCAACGTCCTGACTTTC.

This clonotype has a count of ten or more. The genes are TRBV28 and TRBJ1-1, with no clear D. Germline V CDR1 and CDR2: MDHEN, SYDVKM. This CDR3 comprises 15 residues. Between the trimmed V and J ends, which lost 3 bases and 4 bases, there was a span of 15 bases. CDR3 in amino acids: CASSFAHRSGTEAFF. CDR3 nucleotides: TGTGCCAGCAGTTTCGCCCACCGGTCGGGCACTGAAGCTTTCTTT.

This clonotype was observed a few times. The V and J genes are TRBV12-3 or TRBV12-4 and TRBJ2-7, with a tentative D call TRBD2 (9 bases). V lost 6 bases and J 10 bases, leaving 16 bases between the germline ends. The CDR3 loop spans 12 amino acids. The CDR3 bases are TGTGCCAGCAGGAGCGGGGGGACAGGTCAGTACTTC. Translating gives CASRSGGTGQYF.